This T cell receptor beta chain was recorded in a study of control samples from healthy donors and cancer patients. The CDR3 has 17 residues. From germline, CDR1 is MDHEN and CDR2 SYDVKM. Germline trimming cut 1 base from V and 0 bases from J; bases unmatched to any gene: 8. The table came from immunoSEQ multiplex PCR; TCRdb's copy has only in-frame clones and leaves some out. The table records about 150,000 clones, more than 85% of them present only once. The sequenced sample consisted of blood. This receptor was taken from a man aged 18 to 29 in good health. J is TRBJ1-1 and V is TRBV28, with 7 bases aligning to TRBD1. CDR3: CASSLLGTGDLNTEAFF. In nucleotides, the CDR3 is TGTGCCAGCAGTTTATTAGGAACAGGGGATTTGAACACTGAAGCTTTCTTT. Based on the CDR3 plus reference TRBV28 and TRBJ1-1, the full variable domain is DVKVTQSSRYLVKRTGEKVFLECVQDMDHENMFWYRQDPGLGLRLIYFSYDVKMKEKGDIPEGYSVSREKKERFSLILESASTNQTSMYLCASSLLGTGDLNTEAFFGQGTRLTVV.